The 15 T cell receptor beta chains given below trace back to one sample, sequenced in a study of blood T cell repertoires in COVID-19. The protocol was immunoSEQ multiplex PCR, while the TCRdb copy is restricted to in-frame clones and leaves out a portion. The sample has 190,000 or so clones; over 75% are singletons. The sample consisted of peripheral blood. Receptors were obtained from a middle-aged man who had recovered from COVID-19.

This sequence joins TRBV29-1 and TRBJ2-7, with D possibly being TRBD1 (6 bases). CDR3 length: 15 amino acids. V was shortened by 7 bases and J by 3 bases, with 22 bases between the two germline ends. CDR1 and CDR2 from the germline V gene are SQVTM and ANQGSEA. In DNA form, the CDR3 reads TGCAGCGCTCTCGAACAGGGTCGGGCTTTCTACGAGCAGTACTTC. Its protein is CSALEQGRAFYEQYF.

This clone turned up a few times. V gene TRBV19 combines with J gene TRBJ1-5; 8 bases are shared with TRBD1. The CDR3 extends over 13 amino acids. The V and J ends lost 9 bases and 4 bases, in that order; junction bases with no gene match: 5. CDR1 is LNHDA and CDR2 is SQIVND in the germline V gene (reference sequence). The CDR3 loop is CARGQGGNQPQHF. CDR3 bases: TGTGCCAGAGGACAGGGAGGGAATCAGCCCCAGCATTTT.

The chain joins TRBV5-1 to TRBJ1-4, with 8 bases aligning to TRBD1. CDR1 is SGHRS, CDR2 YFSETQ, per germline. There are 15 residues in the CDR3. J was trimmed by 6 bases and V by 7 bases; bases with no gene match: 11. CDR3 bases: TGCGCCAGCGCCTGGTATCAGGGGGCTTATGAAAAACTGTTTTTT. Translation gives CASAWYQGAYEKLFF.

The rearrangement uses TRBV7-2 and TRBJ2-7; 11 bases align to TRBD2. Losses at the gene ends were 3 bases for V and 7 bases for J; bases not matched to a gene: 5. Germline CDR1 is SGHTA and CDR2 is FQGNSA. This CDR3 is built from 14 residues. This CDR3 is CASSFGTSGLEQYF. The DNA for the CDR3 is TGTGCCAGCAGCTTTGGGACTAGCGGCTTAGAGCAGTACTTC.

This clone was seen only once. This rearrangement joins TRBV30 to TRBJ1-2; 8 bases are shared with TRBD1. J lost 5 bases, V lost 1 base, and 9 bases had no gene match. Germline V gene lookup returns CDR1 GTSNPN and CDR2 SVGIG (reference sequence). The CDR3 sequence is 15 residues long. The CDR3 DNA sequence: TGTGCCTGGAGTGCCCCAGGGGGCGCAGGGTATGGCTACACCTTC. As protein: CAWSAPGGAGYGYTF.

The CDR3 DNA reads TGTGCCAGCAGCCGGGACAAAGACGAGCAGTACTTC. Its translation: CASSRDKDEQYF. V and J are TRBV5-4 and TRBJ2-7; tentative D call: TRBD1 (6 bases). This CDR3 has 12 residues. Trimming cost V 4 bases and J 5 bases, with 10 bases left between them. The germline V gene has CDR1 SGHNT and CDR2 YYREEE (reference sequence).

V usage is TRBV20-1 and J usage is TRBJ1-2; perhaps TRBD1 as D (6 bases). The CDR3 has 11 residues. The V end lost 5 bases, the J end lost 6 bases, and 10 bases lay between the germline ends. CDR1 and CDR2 (germline): DFQATT, SNEGSKA (reference sequence). CDR3 protein: CSAGNRDGYTF. CDR3 in DNA: TGCAGTGCTGGAAACAGGGATGGCTACACCTTC.

This chain connects TRBV5-8 to TRBJ2-3; tentative D call: TRBD2 (5 bases). Germline CDR1 reads SGHTS; CDR2 reads YDEGEE. The CDR3 has 17 residues. The V end was cut by 4 bases, the J end by 4 bases, with 22 bases between. This CDR3 is CASSTPREGYGADTQYF. The CDR3 DNA sequence: TGTGCCAGCAGCACCCCCCGGGAAGGGTACGGGGCAGATACGCAGTATTTT.

The chain recombines TRBV4-1 with TRBJ1-4; 8 bases agree with TRBD1. The CDR3 has 14 residues. Germline CDR1 is MGHRA and CDR2 is YSYEKL. With 4 bases clipped from V and 6 bases from J, the junction kept 4 bases outside the gene matches. CDR3 sequence: CASSPGGWDEKLFF. The DNA for the CDR3 is TGCGCCAGCAGCCCAGGGGGCTGGGATGAAAAACTGTTTTTT.

The rearrangement uses TRBV27 and TRBJ1-2; tentatively, D is TRBD1 (6 bases). There are 13 residues in the CDR3. The V gene lost 4 bases and the J gene lost 6 bases, with 12 bases spanning the gap. CDR1 is MNHEY and CDR2 is SMNVEV in the germline V gene (reference sequence). CDR3 sequence: CASSSQQGHGYTF. CDR3 bases: TGTGCCAGCAGTTCACAACAGGGCCATGGCTACACCTTC.

This clone has just a few counts. The chain links TRBV9 to TRBJ2-7; 8 nucleotides align to TRBD2. Losses at the gene ends were 7 bases for V and 2 bases for J; bases not matched to a gene: 8. Per the germline V gene, CDR1 is SGDLS and CDR2 is YYNGEE. This CDR3 is built from 14 residues. CDR3 sequence reads: CASPGTGGPYEQYF. In DNA, the CDR3 is TGTGCCAGCCCCGGAACGGGAGGGCCCTACGAGCAGTACTTC.

The CDR3 nucleotides are TGTGCCAGCAGCTTAGGGTTAGGGGGCAATTCACCCCTCCACTTT. It specifies CASSLGLGGNSPLHF. The V gene is TRBV7-8, the J gene TRBJ1-6, with 7 nucleotides matching TRBD1. J gave up 7 bases and V 1 base, and 4 bases lay outside the gene matches. This CDR3 spans 15 amino acids. The germline V gene encodes CDR1 SGHVS and CDR2 FQNEAQ.

The sample holds many counts of this clone. V usage is TRBV11-1 and J usage is TRBJ1-2, with a weak D call TRBD1 (5 bases). The CDR3 spans 14 residues. The germline V gene has CDR1 SGHAT and CDR2 FQDESV (reference sequence). V was clipped by 5 bases and J by 0 bases, with 10 bases between them. For the CDR3, the DNA is TGTGCCAGCAGCCGGGGGGAAGCTAACTATGGCTACACCTTC. Protein sequence: CASSRGEANYGYTF.

The rearrangement joins TRBV7-2 to TRBJ2-7; 10 nucleotides align to TRBD2. V lost 5 bases and J lost 5; bases outside the gene matches: 9. Germline V gene lookup returns CDR1 SGHTA and CDR2 FQGNSA. This CDR3 contains 15 residues. CDR3 region: CASSPSGSSGDEQYF. The CDR3 DNA follows: TGTGCCAGCAGCCCTAGCGGGAGTTCCGGGGACGAGCAGTACTTC.

The sample holds one count of this clone. The V call is TRBV10-2, the J call TRBJ2-7, with D perhaps TRBD1 (6 bases). The CDR3 covers 12 residues. The V end lost 8 bases, the J end lost 1 base, and 9 bases lay between the germline ends. CDR1 is WSHSY and CDR2 is SAAADI in the germline V gene. Written as DNA, the CDR3 is TGCGCCAGCCGGCAGGGGTCCTACGAGCAGTACTTC. Its protein product is CASRQGSYEQYF.